This is a list of T cell receptor beta chains from one sample in a study of immune characterization of retroperitoneal liposarcoma. TCRdb re-analysed the PCR reads in MiXCR, keeping a single row per CDR3 protein. The sample lists approximately 2,000 distinct CDR3 sequences; approximately 39% were seen once. Source material: tumor tissue. The receptor source for this set is a male donor with retroperitoneal liposarcoma. Each CDR3 is given with its conserved first and last residue.

v_gene	j_gene	CDR3aa
TRBV6-6	TRBJ2-3	CASSSLTVPGGLSTDTQYF
TRBV6-5	TRBJ2-3	CASSYLREASTDTQYF
TRBV27	TRBJ2-1	CASSYRTGYNEQFF
TRBV6-1	TRBJ2-1	CASRQGVTQQTETQFF
TRBV7-6	TRBJ2-5	CASSSPTFDFYNEQYF
TRBV30	TRBJ2-1	CAWSVPGNEQFF
TRBV27	TRBJ1-1	CASSLGGRVTEAFF
TRBV6-6	TRBJ1-6	CASSPGENSPLHF
TRBV25-1	TRBJ2-7	CASSDGGYSYEQYF
TRBV6-1	.	CASSDPGGEQYF
TRBV5-1	TRBJ2-1	CASSGISYNEQFF
TRBV12-5	TRBJ2-1	CASGSNVSLTETQFF
TRBV7-2	TRBJ2-1	CASSLSEAGSQFF
TRBV7-6	TRBJ2-5	CASNLEGGSREQYF
TRBV4-1	TRBJ2-1	CASSQDWGTGSYNEQFF
TRBV6-1	TRBJ1-2	CASSPDRVKYGYTF
TRBV6-1	.	CASRTDTYEQYF
TRBV24-1	TRBJ1-1	CATSERGTGAEAFF
TRBV27	.	CASRGTGSYEQYF
TRBV7-2	.	CASSPSGFSSYEQYF
TRBV6-1	TRBJ2-1	CASSDRTGRSYEQFF
TRBV6-1	.	CASSEAAADIGVNEQFF
TRBV6-6	.	CASSGTSGGAETQFF